The 5 T cell receptor beta chains below come from one sample, sequenced in a study of human T cells and chemical hapten exposure. TCRdb recomputed calls from the RACE reads with MiXCR, one row per CDR3 protein. This sample has around 150,000 distinct CDR3 sequences, with about a quarter found just once. The time point denotes: patch test 3, about 24 weeks after DPC sensitization. Treatment: therapeutic diphenylcyclopropenone sensitization with weekly scalp DPC. This sample comprised whole blood, obtained in connection with sensitization to the hapten diphenylcyclopropenone (DPC). The receptors here all came from a woman between 18 and 29 years old with alopecia areata. Some clones in this sample may be carry-over from other donors' samples.

V usage is TRBV5-1 and J usage is TRBJ2-7, with no clear D. Trimming removed 0 bases from V and 4 bases from J, with 11 bases in between. CDR1 SGHRS and CDR2 YFSETQ come from the germline V gene. CDR3 length: 14 residues. CDR3 protein: CASSLGRTNYEQYF. The CDR3 DNA is TGCGCCAGCAGCTTGGGCAGAACTAATTACGAGCAGTACTTC.

This sequence joins TRBV6-1 and TRBJ2-1, with 8 nucleotides matching TRBD1. Germline values: CDR1 MNHNS, CDR2 SASEGT. The CDR3 covers 11 residues. J lost 11 bases, V lost 8 bases, and 5 bases had no gene match. The CDR3 DNA sequence: TGTGCCAGCGGGACAGGTACCAAGCAGTTCTTC. It translates to CASGTGTKQFF.

The V call is TRBV11-2, the J call TRBJ1-1; D is perhaps TRBD1 (5 bases). The CDR3 contains 14 residues. The germline gives CDR1 SGHAT, CDR2 FQNNGV. V gave up 5 bases and J gave up 5 bases, with 15 bases separating them. In DNA form, the CDR3 reads TGTGCCAGCAGCAACGGACTAGGGGAAACTGAAGCTTTCTTT. This translates into CASSNGLGETEAFF.

This clonotype was detected a few times. CDR3 region: CASSKGRCPRAFF. Here the CDR3 DNA reads TGTGCCAGCAGCAAAGGCCGGTGTCCTCGAGCTTTCTTT. The chain combines TRBV21-1 with TRBJ1-1; TRBD1 is taken as the D call from the table, unchecked against the DNA. TRBV21-1 is shown as a pseudogene. This CDR3 contains 13 residues.

This clonotype came up a few times. The chain combines TRBV11-2 with TRBJ2-7; D remains ambiguous. The germline CDR1 and CDR2 sequences are SGHAT and FQNNGV. V was clipped by 3 bases and J by 4 bases, with 16 bases between them. The CDR3 sequence is 15 residues long. The CDR3, as DNA: TGTGCCAGCAGCTTTTTTGGGCCCTCTGGGTACGAGCAGTACTTC. Its translation: CASSFFGPSGYEQYF.